Listed below are T cell receptor beta chains from one sample, sequenced in a study of blood T cell repertoires in COVID-19. Libraries were prepared by immunoSEQ multiplex PCR; TCRdb keeps only in-frame clonotypes and omits some of them. The repertoire holds 120,000 to 150,000 clones, 88% seen once, with around a quarter in the top ten. What was sequenced was peripheral blood. The source is a human donor in a cohort sampled during active COVID-19. The CDR3 runs from the conserved cysteine through the conserved F or W.

TRBV9,CASSVDPISYEQYF
TRBV7-9,CASSPRSRGLLISSYEQYF
TRBV5-1,CASAKSGVSYNEQFF
TRBV6-5,CASSHRESNTEAFF
TRBV6-5,CATRDGNGYTF
TRBV27,CASSFRTGGNEQFF
TRBV6-6,CASSSIGHYGYTF
TRBV30,CAGGTFYGYTF
TRBV7-9,CASSLAGKYNEQFF
TRBV6-5,CASRERLSSYNEQFF
TRBV7-3,CASSTHRGGVNEQFF
TRBV11-1,CASSPGTGRTKNIQYF
TRBV5-4,CASSLVGAPGYNEQFF
TRBV10-3,CAARQGPDQPQHF
TRBV27,CASSLGAVNTGELFF
TRBV2,CASMGGGGQPQHF
TRBV19,CASSVGQNYGYTF
TRBV7-6,CASSLRSGEQFF
TRBV7-8,CASSLPLSGESTDTQYF
TRBV7-9,CASSLVQGSGNTIYF
TRBV30,CAKTSGNTDTQYF
TRBV5-1,CASSLAETGGTGELFF
TRBV5-4,CASSLVGQDTQYF
TRBV3-1/TRBV3-2,CASSLDWVETQYF
TRBV2,CASSPYNEQFF
TRBV11-2,CASSPRTSGGLETQYF
TRBV5-1,CASSLDRSAYEQYF
TRBV6-5,CASSYSGLQPQHF
TRBV6-5,CASSYSRVQPQHF
TRBV6-5,CASSYLRYSGANVLTF
TRBV10-3,CAISGDRGTGELFF
TRBV11-2,CASSPLLGGGQRGQYF
TRBV4-2,CASSPGLAGHNEQFF
TRBV30,CAWSVQGNTEAFF
TRBV30,CAWGQGRSYGYTF
TRBV29-1,CSVDDTSTEAFF
TRBV5-1,CASSFRDSQFPGAGQYF
TRBV5-8,CASSLEGFLGVNQPQHF
TRBV4-1,CASSRLADIAKNIQYF
TRBV9,CASSRLTGLGEQYF
TRBV29-1,CSVEEGVRATEAFF
TRBV4-1,CASSQTIAGGPYEQYF
TRBV3-1/TRBV3-2,CASSHPLDCLRGNQPQHF
TRBV7-2,CASSSRSGLPNYGYTF
TRBV5-5,CASSLVVSGDWETQYF
TRBV19,CASSSTFGTGNQPQHF
TRBV19,CASSTRHGLPSNQPQHF
TRBV4-1,CASSHPRGSGELFF
TRBV5-1,CASSYSGGAGGTGELFF
TRBV30,CAWSWRNTDTQYF
TRBV5-1,CASSLDRGEAFF
TRBV10-3,CAISETGTGNTIYF
TRBV2,CASSGRTASTGELFF
TRBV6-5,CASSSQTDEQYF
TRBV6-5,CASSYSFAGGPLEQFF